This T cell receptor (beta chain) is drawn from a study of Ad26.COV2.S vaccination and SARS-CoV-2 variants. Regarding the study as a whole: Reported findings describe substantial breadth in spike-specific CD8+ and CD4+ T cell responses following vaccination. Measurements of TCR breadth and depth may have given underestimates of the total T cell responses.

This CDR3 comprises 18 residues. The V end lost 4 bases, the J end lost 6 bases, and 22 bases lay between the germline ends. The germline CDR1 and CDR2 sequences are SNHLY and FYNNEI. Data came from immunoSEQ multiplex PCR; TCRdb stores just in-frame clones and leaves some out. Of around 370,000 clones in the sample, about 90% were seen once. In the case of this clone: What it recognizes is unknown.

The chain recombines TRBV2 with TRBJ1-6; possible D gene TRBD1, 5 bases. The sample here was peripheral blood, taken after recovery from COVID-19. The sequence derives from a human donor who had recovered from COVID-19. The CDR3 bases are TGTGCCAGCAGTGCTCTGCTTCCGACGGGACCCAGTAATTCACCCCTCCACTTT. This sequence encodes CASSALLPTGPSNSPLHF. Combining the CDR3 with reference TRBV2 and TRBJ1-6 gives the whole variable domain EPEVTQTPSHQVTQMGQEVILRCVPISNHLYFYWYRQILGQKVEFLVSFYNNEISEKSEIFDDQFSVERPDGSNFTLKIRSTKLEDSAMYFCASSALLPTGPSNSPLHFGNGTRLTVT.